This T cell receptor beta chain was identified during a study of blood T cell repertoires in COVID-19. In the study overall: Nucleic acid was either cDNA or gDNA, and it came from T cells, B-cell-depleted T cells, or PBMCs.

This CDR3 has 13 residues. The germline CDR1 and CDR2 sequences are SGHTA and FQGNSA. With 5 bases removed from V and 6 bases from J, the gap between germline ends came to 11 bases. Authors' data handling: The assay estimated nucleated cells by amplifying reference gene primers. Data came from immunoSEQ multiplex PCR; TCRdb stores just in-frame clones and leaves some out. The V and J calls and clone size are taken from that table; D and trimming were inferred from the DNA. The repertoire consists of about 150,000 clones, with approximately 84% occurring once and the leading ten covering approximately 40%.

This receptor was taken from a human donor in a cohort sampled during active COVID-19. Sequences were obtained from peripheral blood. This chain uses TRBV7-2 with TRBJ1-5; a weak D match, TRBD1 (6 bases). In nucleotides, the CDR3 is TGTGCCAGCAGCGAAGACAGGAGTCAGCCCCAGCATTTT. This sequence encodes CASSEDRSQPQHF.